A selection of T cell receptor beta chains follows, all from one sample in a study of T-cell memory formation after mild COVID-19. TCRdb passed the 5' RACE reads through MiXCR, listing each CDR3 protein once. The profile covers 350,000 to 450,000 distinct CDR3 sequences, with around 15% appearing a single time and less than 25% taken by the ten largest. What was sequenced was PBMCs or a T cell subset sorted from them (not recorded which). The receptors shown here come from a man younger than 30 who had mild COVID-19 (a few samples of this study predate the infection). Cell type and time point are not known. Each CDR3 is given without its conserved first and last residue.

>TRBJ1-4|TRBV2
ASTTVTSEKLF
>TRBJ1-4|TRBV12-3/TRBV12-4
ASIPDGGRLEKLF
>TRBJ2-1|TRBV12-3/TRBV12-4
ASSFVLYNEQF
>TRBJ1-2|TRBV12-3/TRBV12-4
ASSFGGMGGDYGYT
>TRBJ2-7|TRBV5-1
ASSPEPGRKREQY
>TRBJ2-3|TRBV5-4
ASSLRGGAPDTQY
>TRBJ2-3|TRBV18
ASSPPDRGSTDTQY
>TRBJ2-5|TRBV24-1
ATSDSPGTGDQETQY
>TRBJ1-1|TRBV7-3
ASSSNRGENTEAF
>TRBJ2-1|TRBV5-6
ASSSGKTRLGEQF
>TRBJ2-2|TRBV4-1
ASRMAQSNTGELF
>TRBJ2-7|TRBV20-1
SATRTSGSYEQY
>TRBJ2-3|TRBV5-1
ASISSGASTDTQY
>TRBJ2-3|TRBV12-3/TRBV12-4
ASTWGDTQY
>TRBJ2-1|TRBV9
ASSVDLNNEQF
>TRBJ1-2|TRBV5-1
ASSYQDSYGYT
>TRBJ2-5|TRBV18
ASSPGSTGVETQY
>TRBJ1-1|TRBV6-5
ASSYSRRGGMNTEAF
>TRBJ1-1|TRBV29-1
SVDRFSDRGMWTEAF
>TRBJ1-1|TRBV7-2
ASSHGTVVNTEAF
>TRBJ2-5|TRBV7-9
ASSSWGGTGGQETQY
>TRBJ2-3|TRBV5-6
ASSLRGGVPDTQY
>TRBJ2-2|TRBV5-1
ASSLAISGGLNTGELF
>TRBJ2-7|TRBV10-3
AISEGETEQY
>TRBJ2-5|TRBV7-9
ASSLAQDQETQY
>TRBJ2-2|TRBV29-1
SVPGLNTGELF
>TRBJ1-3|TRBV28
ASSLEGGGGNTIY
>TRBJ1-6|TRBV12-3/TRBV12-4
ASSFLGQGNSPLH
>TRBJ2-7|TRBV7-2
ASSLQGRTYYEQY
>TRBJ1-4|TRBV7-2
ASSLDRQTELF
>TRBJ2-1|TRBV29-1
SASGGASSYNEQF
>TRBJ2-5|TRBV9
ASSVGPSGKEETQY
>TRBJ2-1|TRBV5-5
ASSFTSVDEQF
>TRBJ1-6|TRBV18
ASSPRAGANSPLH
>TRBJ1-6|TRBV18
ASSHGRGNSPLH
>TRBJ2-2|TRBV4-3
ASSQDIGGARELF
>TRBJ1-2|TRBV4-2
ASSQDRVLNYGYT
>TRBJ2-2|TRBV5-1
ASSLGDRGPTGELF
>TRBJ2-3|TRBV7-9
ASSPGLAASTDTQY
>TRBJ2-1|TRBV27
ASSSQGGYEQF
>TRBJ2-5|TRBV6-5
ASTIGALETQY
>TRBJ1-4|TRBV12-5
ASGPGQRRDEKLF